Sequencing of this T cell receptor (beta chain) was carried out in a study of blood T cell repertoires in COVID-19. Study-level background: Samples of COVID-19 (acute and convalescent) were obtained from the United States, Italy and Spain.

This clone appeared once. TCRdb's copy holds only in-frame clones and misses some; the assay was immunoSEQ multiplex PCR. The sample has about 93,000 clones; almost 90% are singletons. The specimen was peripheral blood. This receptor was obtained from a human donor with active COVID-19. The donor label of this sample is uncertain.

For the CDR3, the DNA is TGTGCCAGCAGCACACTTAGCAGGGGGCGAGGAAACACCATATATTTT. Translation: CASSTLSRGRGNTIYF. This chain links TRBV7-6 with TRBJ1-3; 8 positions match TRBD1. Germline V gene data show CDR1 as SGHVS and CDR2 as FNYEAQ. This CDR3 spans 16 amino acids. V gave up 5 bases and J gave up 4 bases; unmatched junction bases: 10.